Listed below are T cell receptor beta chains from one sample, sequenced in a study of cytotoxic CD8 clonotypes in ibrutinib-treated CLL. Produced via immunoSEQ multiplex PCR; TCRdb's table is partial and in-frame only. The sample contains some 98,000 clones, 70% to 80% of which appear only once. The sample in question was PBMCs, obtained after 12 months of ibrutinib treatment. The receptors come from a human donor with chronic lymphocytic leukemia. Each CDR3 is given with its conserved first and last residue. A D gene is named only where the DNA matches it firmly. Size is stated for part of the rows, as once, few or many counts, or as a class when the clone is expanded.

V	size	D	length	J	DNA	CDR3
TRBV7-9	-	-	15	TRBJ2-3	TGTGCCAGCAGCTCCGGGGATGGGGGCACAGATACGCAGTATTTT	CASSSGDGGTDTQYF
TRBV7-2	-	TRBD1	18	TRBJ1-1	TGTGCCAGCAGCTTAGTTTCGGGACAGGCCCTCTCGAACACTGAAGCTTTCTTT	CASSLVSGQALSNTEAFF
TRBV7-8	-	-	16	TRBJ1-3	TGTGCCAGCAGCTTAGAGGGTGGGGGCTCTGGAAACACCATATATTTT	CASSLEGGGSGNTIYF
TRBV29-1	-	TRBD1	15	TRBJ2-7	TGCAGCGTTGAAGATGGTGCAGGGGGTTCCTACGAGCAGTACTTC	CSVEDGAGGSYEQYF
TRBV5-6	-	-	16	TRBJ2-2	TGTGCCAGCAGCCCCATGGGGGGGGCGCAGGCCGGGGAGCTGTTTTTT	CASSPMGGAQAGELFF
TRBV2	-	-	15	TRBJ2-3	TGTGCCAGCAGTTCCTTAGGGGAGGGGGGAGATACGCAGTATTTT	CASSSLGEGGDTQYF
TRBV4-1	-	TRBD1	15	TRBJ2-7	TGCGCCAGCAGCCAAGGGGACAGGGGCCCCTACGAGCAGTACTTC	CASSQGDRGPYEQYF
TRBV5-1	-	TRBD1	15	TRBJ2-1	TGCGCCAGCAGCCCCGGACAGGGGTTCTACAATGAGCAGTTCTTC	CASSPGQGFYNEQFF
TRBV5-1	-	-	13	TRBJ2-5	TGCGCCAGCATGCAATCGGTCGGGGAGACCCAGTACTTC	CASMQSVGETQYF
TRBV6-1	-	-	15	TRBJ2-4	TGTGCCAGCAGCGCAGGGGGGGTGGCCAAAAACATTCAGTACTTC	CASSAGGVAKNIQYF
TRBV7-3	-	TRBD2	15	TRBJ2-5	TGTGCCAGCAGCTCCCAGGGACTAGCGGGAGAGACCCAGTACTTC	CASSSQGLAGETQYF
TRBV28	-	-	12	TRBJ1-2	TGTGCCAGCAGTCCCCCCTCGAGGGGCTACACCTTC	CASSPPSRGYTF
TRBV30	few	-	13	TRBJ1-1	TGTGCCTGGAGTGTACTCAGGGACACTGAAGCTTTCTTT	CAWSVLRDTEAFF
TRBV30	-	TRBD1	15	TRBJ1-3	TGTGCCTGGAGCCGGGGACAGAACTCTGGAAACACCATATATTTT	CAWSRGQNSGNTIYF
TRBV7-3	once	-	14	TRBJ1-2	TGTGCCAGCAGCTCTACTGGAAAGGTCTATGGCTACACCTTC	CASSSTGKVYGYTF
TRBV2	-	-	13	TRBJ1-4	TGTGCCAGCAGTCAACACAGGGATGAAAAACTGTTTTTT	CASSQHRDEKLFF
TRBV2	-	-	15	TRBJ1-5	TGTGCCAGCAAGGTGGGATCAAATAGCAATCAGCCCCAGCATTTT	CASKVGSNSNQPQHF
TRBV12-5	-	-	13	TRBJ1-1	TGTGCTAGTGCCACGGAAGGGGGAACTGAAGCTTTCTTT	CASATEGGTEAFF
TRBV7-9	-	-	15	TRBJ1-2	TGTGCCAGCAGCTCAACCATCGACAGGATAAATGGCTACACCTTC	CASSSTIDRINGYTF
TRBV7-6	-	-	16	TRBJ1-3	TGTGCCAGCAGCTTATCACATAAAGGCGGTGGAAACACCATATATTTT	CASSLSHKGGGNTIYF
TRBV5-6	-	-	12	TRBJ1-1	TGTGCCAGCAGCTTACAGCGGGGTGAAGCTTTCTTT	CASSLQRGEAFF
TRBV19	few	-	14	TRBJ1-6	TGTGCCAGTAGTGCGGGACTAAATAATTCACCCCTCCACTTT	CASSAGLNNSPLHF
TRBV10-3	-	-	15	TRBJ1-5	TGTGCCATCGCCGAGGCAGACAGTCACAATCAGCCCCAGCATTTT	CAIAEADSHNQPQHF
TRBV29-1	-	TRBD1	14	TRBJ2-3	TGCAGCGTTGAGGGGGGACAGGGGGCAGATACGCAGTATTTT	CSVEGGQGADTQYF
TRBV30	-	TRBD1	11	TRBJ2-7	TGTGCCGGGACAGGTTCCTACGAGCAGTACTTC	CAGTGSYEQYF
TRBV7-9	-	-	18	TRBJ1-5	TGTGCCAGCAGCTTAGCCTCGAGCATCCAGAGTAGCAATCAGCCCCAGCATTTT	CASSLASSIQSSNQPQHF
TRBV18	-	-	16	TRBJ2-4	TGTGCCAGCTCACCACCGATGGGGACCGGCAAAAACATTCAGTACTTC	CASSPPMGTGKNIQYF
TRBV6-5	-	TRBD1	13	TRBJ1-2	TGTGCCAGCACCGGACAGGGGAGTGGTGGCTACACCTTC	CASTGQGSGGYTF
TRBV5-5	-	-	15	TRBJ2-7	TGTGCCAGCAGCTTCTCTGGGGCGGATTATTACGAGCAGTACTTC	CASSFSGADYYEQYF
TRBV29-1	-	TRBD1	15	TRBJ2-2	TGCAGCGTTCCCAGGGGGACACCGAACACCGGGGAGCTGTTTTTT	CSVPRGTPNTGELFF
TRBV2	-	-	15	TRBJ1-2	TGTGCCAGCAGTGTAGGCGCGACAAGGAACTATGGCTACACCTTC	CASSVGATRNYGYTF
TRBV5-6	-	-	16	TRBJ2-2	TGTGCCAGCAGCTTGGGTGGGGGAGCGAACACCGGGGAGCTGTTTTTT	CASSLGGGANTGELFF
TRBV2	-	TRBD1	14	TRBJ1-2	TGTGCCAGCAGGGACCCGGACAGGGCCTATGGCTACACCTTC	CASRDPDRAYGYTF
TRBV29-1	once	-	12	TRBJ2-1	TGCAGCGTTGGGCGGCAGGGGAATGAGCAGTTCTTC	CSVGRQGNEQFF
TRBV6-1	-	-	15	TRBJ1-5	TGTGCCAGCACCCATGACGGACGTAGCAATCAGCCCCAGCATTTT	CASTHDGRSNQPQHF
TRBV28	-	-	13	TRBJ1-2	TGTGCCAGCAGTTTACGGGGGACCTATGGCTACACCTTC	CASSLRGTYGYTF
TRBV7-2	-	-	12	TRBJ2-7	TGTGCCAGCAGCCCAACAGGGTTCGAGCAGTACTTC	CASSPTGFEQYF
TRBV5-1	-	TRBD1	14	TRBJ2-7	TGCGCCAGCAGCTTCCGGGACAGAGCCTACGAGCAGTACTTC	CASSFRDRAYEQYF
TRBV7-9	-	-	15	TRBJ1-3	TGTGCCAGCAGCTTCACAGGGAACTCTGGAAACACCATATATTTT	CASSFTGNSGNTIYF
TRBV7-9	-	TRBD1	13	TRBJ1-2	TGTGCCAGCAGCTCGCGACAGGGTTATGGCTACACCTTC	CASSSRQGYGYTF
TRBV9	-	TRBD1	13	TRBJ1-2	TGTGCCAGCAGCGTGTTAACAGGGGGTGGCTACACCTTC	CASSVLTGGGYTF
TRBV30	-	-	14	TRBJ2-7	TGTGCCTGGAGTGTACATAGGGGTGAGGACGAGCAGTACTTC	CAWSVHRGEDEQYF
TRBV4-2	few	TRBD2	16	TRBJ2-3	TGTGCCAGCAGCCAAGGGTCTAGCGGGGGGATAGATACGCAGTATTTT	CASSQGSSGGIDTQYF
TRBV7-3	once	-	17	TRBJ2-3	TGTGCCAGCAGCTTAACCGGCGCGGGTACTAGCACAGATACGCAGTATTTT	CASSLTGAGTSTDTQYF
TRBV25-1	-	-	14	TRBJ2-1	TGTGCCAGCAGTGAACCCGCCCTAGGCAATGAGCAGTTCTTC	CASSEPALGNEQFF
TRBV28	-	TRBD1	13	TRBJ1-4	TGTGCCACCACACAGGGGACTGATGAAAAACTGTTTTTT	CATTQGTDEKLFF
TRBV19	-	-	15	TRBJ2-1	TGTGCCAGTAGTATAGAGGGGAGCTCCTACAATGAGCAGTTCTTC	CASSIEGSSYNEQFF
TRBV9	-	-	14	TRBJ2-5	TGTGCCAGCAGCGTAGAAGGGAACCAAGAGACCCAGTACTTC	CASSVEGNQETQYF
TRBV5-1	-	-	14	TRBJ2-5	TGCGCCAGCAGCTTGACAGTTGCGAAAGAGACCCAGTACTTC	CASSLTVAKETQYF
TRBV10-3	-	TRBD2	18	TRBJ2-3	TGTGCCATCAGTGGGCCCCTGACTAGCGGGGCTATCACAGATACGCAGTATTTT	CAISGPLTSGAITDTQYF
TRBV2	-	-	15	TRBJ2-7	TGTGCCAGCAGGGCCCGTACAGGGTCCCCAACCGAGCAGTACTTC	CASRARTGSPTEQYF
TRBV4-1	-	TRBD1	16	TRBJ2-5	TGCGCCAGCAGCCGTACCGGGACAGGGGGCATCGAGACCCAGTACTTC	CASSRTGTGGIETQYF
TRBV5-1	-	-	14	TRBJ2-5	TGCGCCAGCAGTGGACCGGGGCTGGAAGAGACCCAGTACTTC	CASSGPGLEETQYF
TRBV5-6	-	-	14	TRBJ1-6	TGTGCCAGCAGTCAGGGGCAGGGGAGGTCACCCCTCCACTTT	CASSQGQGRSPLHF